This T cell receptor (beta chain) was sequenced during a study of shared clonotypes between healthy human individuals. Across the study: Donors had three CD4 naive, three CD4 memory, two CD8 naive and one CD8 memory plate apiece.

At deep level, the assay was performed. For each subset, genomic DNA was distributed in equal portions over several immunoSEQ plates. Here immunoSEQ multiplex PCR was the method, and the copy in TCRdb shows in-frame clones only, minus some. The table shows 85,000 to 100,000 clones, with under 70% occurring only once. The CDR3 totals 19 residues. J was trimmed by 3 bases and V by 4 bases; bases with no gene match: 15. Germline-derived CDR1 and CDR2 are SGHRS and YFSETQ. Pooled CD45RO+ cells and CCR7-negative CD45RA+ TemRA cells made up CD8 memory. The TCR originated in a man aged 25-45 years in good health. J is TRBJ2-5 and V is TRBV5-1; 13 bases agree with TRBD2. Sequencing used memory CD8+ T cells sorted from blood. Subset reported: CD45RO+ cells pooled with CCR7-negative TemRA cells. CDR3 nucleotide sequence: TGCGCCAGCAGCCCGAGACGGACTAGCGGGAGTGGGCAGAAAGAGACCCAGTACTTC. Amino acids: CASSPRRTSGSGQKETQYF. Full variable domain (remainder filled in from reference TRBV5-1 and TRBJ2-5): KAGVTQTPRYLIKTRGQQVTLSCSPISGHRSVSWYQQTPGQGLQFLFEYFSETQRNKGNFPGRFSGRQFSNSRSEMNVSTLELGDSALYLCASSPRRTSGSGQKETQYFGPGTRLLVL.